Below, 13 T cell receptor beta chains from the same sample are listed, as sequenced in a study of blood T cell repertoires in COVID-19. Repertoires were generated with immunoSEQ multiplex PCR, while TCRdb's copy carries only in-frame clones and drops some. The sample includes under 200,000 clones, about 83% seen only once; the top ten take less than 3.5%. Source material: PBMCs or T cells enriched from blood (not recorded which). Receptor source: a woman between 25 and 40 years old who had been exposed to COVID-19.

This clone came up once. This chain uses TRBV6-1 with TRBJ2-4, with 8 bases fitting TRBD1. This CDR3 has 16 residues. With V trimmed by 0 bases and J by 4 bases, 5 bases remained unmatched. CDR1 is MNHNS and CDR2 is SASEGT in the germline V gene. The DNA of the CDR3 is TGTGCCAGCAGTGAAGCGGTACAGGGGGTAAAAAACATTCAGTACTTC. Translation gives CASSEAVQGVKNIQYF.

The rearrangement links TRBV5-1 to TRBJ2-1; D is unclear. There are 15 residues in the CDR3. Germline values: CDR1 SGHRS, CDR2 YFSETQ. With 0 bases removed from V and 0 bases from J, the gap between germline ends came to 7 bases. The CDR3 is CASSLAGPSYNEQFF. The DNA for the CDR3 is TGCGCCAGCAGCTTGGCAGGCCCCTCCTACAATGAGCAGTTCTTC.

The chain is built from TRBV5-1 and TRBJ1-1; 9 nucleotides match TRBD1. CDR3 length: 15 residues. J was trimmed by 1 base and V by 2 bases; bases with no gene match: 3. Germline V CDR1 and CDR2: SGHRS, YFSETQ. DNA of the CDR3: TGCGCCAGCAGCTTACAGGGGGCCCAGAACACTGAAGCTTTCTTT. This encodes CASSLQGAQNTEAFF.

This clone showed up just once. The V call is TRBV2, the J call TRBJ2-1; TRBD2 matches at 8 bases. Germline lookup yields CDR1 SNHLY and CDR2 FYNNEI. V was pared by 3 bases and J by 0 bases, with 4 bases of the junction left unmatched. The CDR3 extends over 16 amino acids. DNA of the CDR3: TGTGCCAGCAGTGATAGCGGGGAAAGCTCCTACAATGAGCAGTTCTTC. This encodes CASSDSGESSYNEQFF.

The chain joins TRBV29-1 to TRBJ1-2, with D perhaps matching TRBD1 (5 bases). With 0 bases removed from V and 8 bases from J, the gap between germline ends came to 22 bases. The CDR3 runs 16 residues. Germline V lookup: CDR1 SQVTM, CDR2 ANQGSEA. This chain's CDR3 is CSVEDRGSRGQGGYTF. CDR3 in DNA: TGCAGCGTTGAAGATAGGGGCTCGCGGGGCCAAGGGGGCTACACCTTC.

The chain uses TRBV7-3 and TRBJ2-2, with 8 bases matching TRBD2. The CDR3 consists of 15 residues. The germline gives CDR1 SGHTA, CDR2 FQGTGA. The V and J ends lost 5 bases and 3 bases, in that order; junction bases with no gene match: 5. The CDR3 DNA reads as TGTGCCAGCAGCCGGAGCGGGGGAGACACCGGGGAGCTGTTTTTT. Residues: CASSRSGGDTGELFF.

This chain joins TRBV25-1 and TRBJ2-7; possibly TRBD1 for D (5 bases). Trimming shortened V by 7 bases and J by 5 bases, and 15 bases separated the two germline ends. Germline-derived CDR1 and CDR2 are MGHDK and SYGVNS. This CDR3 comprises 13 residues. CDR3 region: CASTIPGADEQYF. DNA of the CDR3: TGTGCCAGCACCATCCCTGGGGCCGACGAGCAGTACTTC.

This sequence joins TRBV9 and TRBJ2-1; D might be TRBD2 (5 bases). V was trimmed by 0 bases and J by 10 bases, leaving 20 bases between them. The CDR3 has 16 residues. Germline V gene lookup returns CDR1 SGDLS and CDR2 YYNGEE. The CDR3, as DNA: TGTGCCAGCAGCGTAGCTGGAAACCTAGCTGGGAGCGAGCAGTTCTTC. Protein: CASSVAGNLAGSEQFF.

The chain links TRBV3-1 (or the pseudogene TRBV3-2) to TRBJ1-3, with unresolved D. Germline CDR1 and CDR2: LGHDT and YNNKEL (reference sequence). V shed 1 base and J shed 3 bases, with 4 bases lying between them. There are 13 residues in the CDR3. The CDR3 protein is CASSQGLGNTIYF. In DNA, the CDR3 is TGTGCCAGCAGCCAAGGACTTGGAAACACCATATATTTT.

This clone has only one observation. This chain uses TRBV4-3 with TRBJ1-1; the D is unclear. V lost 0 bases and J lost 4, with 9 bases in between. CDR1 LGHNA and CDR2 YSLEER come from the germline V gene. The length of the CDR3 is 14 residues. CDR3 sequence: CASSQEISVTEAFF. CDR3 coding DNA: TGCGCCAGCAGCCAAGAAATCTCGGTCACTGAAGCTTTCTTT.

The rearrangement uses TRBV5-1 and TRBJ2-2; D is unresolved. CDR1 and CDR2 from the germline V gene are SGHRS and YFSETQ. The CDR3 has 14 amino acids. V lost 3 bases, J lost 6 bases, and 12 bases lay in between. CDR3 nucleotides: TGCGCCAGCAGCTCACCCGCGGTCCCCGGGGAGCTGTTTTTT. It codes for CASSSPAVPGELFF.

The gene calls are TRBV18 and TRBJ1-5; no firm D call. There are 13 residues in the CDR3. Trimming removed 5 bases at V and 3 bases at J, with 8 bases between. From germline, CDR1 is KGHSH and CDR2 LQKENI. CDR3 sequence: CASSVQNNQPQHF. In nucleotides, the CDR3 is TGTGCCAGCTCAGTCCAGAACAATCAGCCCCAGCATTTT.

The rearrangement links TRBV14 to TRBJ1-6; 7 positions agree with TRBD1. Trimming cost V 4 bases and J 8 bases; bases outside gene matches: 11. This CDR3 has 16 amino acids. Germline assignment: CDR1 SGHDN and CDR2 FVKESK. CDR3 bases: TGTGCCAGCAGCCGGATTCAAGGGGGCAGGGATTCACCCCTCCACTTT. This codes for CASSRIQGGRDSPLHF.